This is a list of T cell receptor beta chains from one sample in a study of OX40 agonist ivuxolimab in advanced cancers. Libraries were prepared by immunoSEQ multiplex PCR; TCRdb keeps only in-frame clonotypes and omits some of them. The sample has nearly 110,000 clones, approximately 89% seen once. The sample was CD4+ or CD8+ T cells sorted from blood, taken in a trial of the OX40 agonist ivuxolimab. The source is an adult with an advanced solid tumor such as melanoma, head and neck, liver or kidney cancer. Both conserved end residues are part of each CDR3. Fields, in order: V gene, J gene, clone size, D gene, CDR3 DNA, CDR3 protein. D genes are given only for firm matches. Some rows mark clone size as missing; the rest say once, few, many or name a class of expanded clone.

TRBV29-1	TRBJ1-1	.	.	TGCAGCCACTCCCAGGGCAGGAACACTGAAGCTTTCTTT	CSHSQGRNTEAFF
TRBV21-1	TRBJ2-4	.	.	TGTGCCAGCAGGGGGACAGTAAAAAACATTCAGTACTTC	CASRGTVKNIQYF
TRBV30	TRBJ1-1	.	.	TGTGCCTGGATGGGGTTAGATCGAAACACTGAAGCTTTCTTT	CAWMGLDRNTEAFF
TRBV7-2	TRBJ2-7	once	.	TGTGCCAGCAGCTTCCGGATCCAGACGGGCTACGAGCAGTACTTC	CASSFRIQTGYEQYF
TRBV5-1	TRBJ2-6	.	.	TGCGCCAGCAGTCCTGGACCGGCCAACGTCCTGACTTTC	CASSPGPANVLTF
TRBV7-8	TRBJ2-1	.	.	TGTGCCAGCAGCTTAGACCTTCAGGAGCAGTTCTTC	CASSLDLQEQFF
TRBV6-5	TRBJ1-4	.	.	TGTGCCAGCGGTAGGGGGAATGAAAAACTGTTTTTT	CASGRGNEKLFF
TRBV9	TRBJ1-5	.	.	TGTGCCAGCAGCGGAAGAAATGATCAGCCCCAGCATTTT	CASSGRNDQPQHF
TRBV6-1	TRBJ2-7	.	TRBD2	TGTGCCAGCAGAGATAGCGGGAGGGGGTCCTACGAGCAGTACTTC	CASRDSGRGSYEQYF
TRBV18	TRBJ2-3	.	TRBD1	TGTGCCAGCTCACCAGAGGACAGGGGCACAGATACGCAGTATTTT	CASSPEDRGTDTQYF